Below are 2 T cell receptor beta chains sequenced from a single sample in a study of blood T cell repertoires in COVID-19. Measured with immunoSEQ multiplex PCR; TCRdb has only the in-frame clones, and not every one. The table has roughly 200,000 clones, about 87% seen once; the top ten hold 6.2%. Sequencing used peripheral blood. Every receptor here comes from a man in his sixties who had recovered from COVID-19.

The chain links TRBV19 to TRBJ2-2, with TRBD1 as a possible D gene (6 bases). The ends were cut back, 1 base at V and 0 bases at J, with 9 bases in the middle. The CDR3 runs to 16 residues. CDR1 is LNHDA and CDR2 is SQIVND in the germline V gene (reference sequence). The CDR3 nucleotides are TGTGCCAGTAGTATAGCTGGGACAACGAACACCGGGGAGCTGTTTTTT. Residues: CASSIAGTTNTGELFF. The full variable domain, rest sourced from reference TRBV19 and TRBJ2-2, is DGGITQSPKYLFRKEGQNVTLSCEQNLNHDAMYWYRQDPGQGLRLIYYSQIVNDFQKGDIAEGYSVSREKKESFPLTVTSAQKNPTAFYLCASSIAGTTNTGELFFGEGSRLTVL.

The V and J genes are TRBV4-1 and TRBJ1-4; tentative D call: TRBD1 (6 bases). Trimming shortened V by 1 base and J by 8 bases, and 20 bases separated the two germline ends. The V gene's germline CDR1 is MGHRA and CDR2 YSYEKL. The CDR3 totals 17 residues. In nucleotides, the CDR3 is TGCGCCAGCAGCCAAGTTCTTTCGGGACACTCAGTAGAAAAACTGTTTTTT. It codes for CASSQVLSGHSVEKLFF.